Reported below is one T cell receptor beta chain. These data originate in a study of PD-1 blockade in classical Hodgkin lymphoma. Following autologous stem cell transplantation, relapse occurred in every patient, and exposure to brentuximab vedotin varied. The CDR3 totals 15 residues. With 4 bases clipped from V and 2 bases from J, the junction kept 5 bases outside the gene matches. Germline V CDR1 and CDR2: SGHDT, YYEEEE. Repertoires were generated with immunoSEQ multiplex PCR, while TCRdb's copy carries only in-frame clones and drops some. The repertoire holds 25,000 to 35,000 clones, with roughly 71% as singletons.

Sequences were derived from peripheral blood mononuclear cells (PBMCs), sampled before the second cycle of nivolumab. The genes are TRBV5-6 and TRBJ2-7, with 11 bases that match TRBD1. The sequence came from a human donor with classical Hodgkin lymphoma. The CDR3 DNA reads TGTGCCAGCAGCGCCCTGGACAGGGGGCCCTACGAGCAGTACTTC. Protein sequence: CASSALDRGPYEQYF.